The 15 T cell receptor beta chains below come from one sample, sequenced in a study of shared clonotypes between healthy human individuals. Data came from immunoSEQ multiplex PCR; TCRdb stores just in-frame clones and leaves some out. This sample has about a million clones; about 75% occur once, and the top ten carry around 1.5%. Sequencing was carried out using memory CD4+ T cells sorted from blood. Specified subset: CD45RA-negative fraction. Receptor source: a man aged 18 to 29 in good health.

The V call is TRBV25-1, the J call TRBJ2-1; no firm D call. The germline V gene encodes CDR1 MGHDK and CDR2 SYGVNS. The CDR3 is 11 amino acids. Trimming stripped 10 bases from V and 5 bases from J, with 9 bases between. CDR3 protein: CATTQNNEQFF. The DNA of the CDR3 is TGTGCCACCACACAGAACAATGAGCAGTTCTTC.

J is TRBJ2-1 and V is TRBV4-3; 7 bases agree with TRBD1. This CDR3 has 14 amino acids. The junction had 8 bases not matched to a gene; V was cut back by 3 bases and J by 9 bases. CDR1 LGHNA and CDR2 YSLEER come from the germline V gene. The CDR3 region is CASSHAPTGVEQFF. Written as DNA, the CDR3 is TGCGCCAGCAGCCACGCCCCTACAGGGGTTGAGCAGTTCTTC.

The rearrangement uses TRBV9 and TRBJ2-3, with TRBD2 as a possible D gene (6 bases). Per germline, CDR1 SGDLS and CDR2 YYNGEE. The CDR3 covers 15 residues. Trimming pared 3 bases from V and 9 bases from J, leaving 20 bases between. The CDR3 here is CASSGGTPPRGTQYF. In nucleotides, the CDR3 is TGTGCCAGCAGCGGGGGGACTCCCCCTCGGGGGACGCAGTATTTT.

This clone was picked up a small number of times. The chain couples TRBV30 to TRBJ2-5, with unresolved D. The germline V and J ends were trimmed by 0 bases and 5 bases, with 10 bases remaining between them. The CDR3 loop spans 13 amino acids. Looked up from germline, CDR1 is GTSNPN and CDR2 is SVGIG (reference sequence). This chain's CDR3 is CAWSVLVQETQYF. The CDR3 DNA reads TGTGCCTGGAGTGTACTTGTCCAGGAGACCCAGTACTTC.

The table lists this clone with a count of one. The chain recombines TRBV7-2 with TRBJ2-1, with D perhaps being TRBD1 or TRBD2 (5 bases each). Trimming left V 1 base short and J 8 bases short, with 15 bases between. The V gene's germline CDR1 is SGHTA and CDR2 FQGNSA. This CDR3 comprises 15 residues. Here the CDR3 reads CASSLGEGPRDEQFF. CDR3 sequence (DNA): TGTGCCAGCAGCTTAGGAGAGGGACCCCGGGATGAGCAGTTCTTC.

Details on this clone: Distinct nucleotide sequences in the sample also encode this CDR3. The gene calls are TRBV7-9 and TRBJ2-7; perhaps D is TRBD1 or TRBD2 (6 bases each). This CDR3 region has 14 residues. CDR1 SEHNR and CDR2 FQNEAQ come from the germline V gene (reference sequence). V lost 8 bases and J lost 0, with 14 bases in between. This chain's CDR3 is CASSQGGSSYEQYF. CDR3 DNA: TGTGCCAGCTCTCAAGGGGGGAGCTCCTACGAGCAGTACTTC. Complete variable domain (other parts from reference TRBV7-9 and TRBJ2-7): DTGVSQNPRHKITKRGQNVTFRCDPISEHNRLYWYRQTLGQGPEFLTYFQNEAQLEKSRLLSDRFSAERPKGSFSTLEIQRTEQGDSAMYLCASSQGGSSYEQYFGPGTRLTVT.

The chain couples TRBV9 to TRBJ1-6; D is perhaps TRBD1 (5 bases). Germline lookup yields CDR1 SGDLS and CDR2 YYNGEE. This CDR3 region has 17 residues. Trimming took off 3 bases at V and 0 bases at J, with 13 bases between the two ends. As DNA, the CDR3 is TGTGCCAGCAGCGGGGACCCACGTAGCTCCTATAATTCACCCCTCCACTTT. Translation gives CASSGDPRSSYNSPLHF.

The DNA for the CDR3 is TGCGCCAGCAGCCCGGGTCTCCGGGACAGCTACGAGCAGTACTTC. Translation gives CASSPGLRDSYEQYF. The chain employs TRBV5-1 and TRBJ2-7; 7 nucleotides match TRBD1. This CDR3 is built from 15 residues. CDR1 is SGHRS, CDR2 YFSETQ, per germline. V gave up 4 bases and J gave up 3 bases; unmatched junction bases: 10.

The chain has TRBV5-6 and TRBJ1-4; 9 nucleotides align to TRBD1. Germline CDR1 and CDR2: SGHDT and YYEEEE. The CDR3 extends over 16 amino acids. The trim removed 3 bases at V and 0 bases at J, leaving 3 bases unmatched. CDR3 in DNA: TGTGCCAGCAGCTCGACAGGGGGTGCAACTAATGAAAAACTGTTTTTT. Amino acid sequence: CASSSTGGATNEKLFF.

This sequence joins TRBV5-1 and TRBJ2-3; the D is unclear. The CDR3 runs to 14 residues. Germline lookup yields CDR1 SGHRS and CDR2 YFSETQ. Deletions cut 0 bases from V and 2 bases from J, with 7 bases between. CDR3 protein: CASSLDKLTDTQYF. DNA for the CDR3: TGCGCCAGCAGCTTGGATAAACTCACAGATACGCAGTATTTT. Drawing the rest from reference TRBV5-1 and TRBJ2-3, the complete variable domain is KAGVTQTPRYLIKTRGQQVTLSCSPISGHRSVSWYQQTPGQGLQFLFEYFSETQRNKGNFPGRFSGRQFSNSRSEMNVSTLELGDSALYLCASSLDKLTDTQYFGPGTRLTVL.

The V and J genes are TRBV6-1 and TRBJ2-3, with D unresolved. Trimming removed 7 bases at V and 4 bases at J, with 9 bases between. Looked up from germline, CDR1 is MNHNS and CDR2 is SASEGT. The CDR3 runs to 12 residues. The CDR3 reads CASTLVPDTQYF. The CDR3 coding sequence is TGTGCCAGCACTCTGGTCCCAGATACGCAGTATTTT.

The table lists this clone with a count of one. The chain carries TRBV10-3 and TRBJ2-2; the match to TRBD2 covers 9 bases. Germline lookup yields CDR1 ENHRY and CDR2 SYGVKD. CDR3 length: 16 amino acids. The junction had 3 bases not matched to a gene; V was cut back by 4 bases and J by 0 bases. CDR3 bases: TGTGCCATCAGTGGGGGGACTAGCTCGAACACCGGGGAGCTGTTTTTT. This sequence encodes CAISGGTSSNTGELFF.

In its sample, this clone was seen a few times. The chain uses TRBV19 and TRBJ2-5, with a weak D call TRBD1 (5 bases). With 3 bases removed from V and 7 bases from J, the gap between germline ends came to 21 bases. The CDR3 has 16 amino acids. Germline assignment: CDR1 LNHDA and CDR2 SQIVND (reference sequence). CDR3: CASSILSTGSGRTQYF. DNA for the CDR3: TGTGCCAGTAGTATTCTCTCCACAGGCAGTGGAAGGACCCAGTACTTC.

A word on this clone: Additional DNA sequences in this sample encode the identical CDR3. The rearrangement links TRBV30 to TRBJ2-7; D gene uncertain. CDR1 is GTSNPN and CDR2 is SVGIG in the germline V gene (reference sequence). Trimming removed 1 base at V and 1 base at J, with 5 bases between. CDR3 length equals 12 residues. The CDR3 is CAWSGLSYEQYF. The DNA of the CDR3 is TGTGCCTGGAGTGGCCTTTCCTACGAGCAGTACTTC. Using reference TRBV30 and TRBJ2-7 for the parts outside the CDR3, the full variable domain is SQTIHQWPATLVQPVGSPLSLECTVEGTSNPNLYWYRQAAGRGLQLLFYSVGIGQISSEVPQNLSASRPQDRQFILSSKKLLLSDSGFYLCAWSGLSYEQYFGPGTRLTVT.

This CDR3 is CASTLMSSYEQYF. The CDR3 nucleotides are TGTGCCAGCACCCTAATGAGCTCCTACGAGCAGTACTTC. The chain couples TRBV27 to TRBJ2-7; no firm D call. The V end was cut by 7 bases, the J end by 0 bases, with 10 bases between. CDR1 is MNHEY and CDR2 is SMNVEV in the germline V gene (reference sequence). This CDR3 is built from 13 residues.